Below are 19 T cell receptor beta chains sequenced from a single sample in a study of shared clonotypes between healthy human individuals. Assay: immunoSEQ multiplex PCR; the TCRdb copy retains only in-frame clones and omits some. The sample lists over 2 million clones, roughly 94% occurring once. The sequencing sample was made of naive CD4+ T cells sorted from blood. As for subset: CD45RA+ positively selected. These TCRs come from a man younger than 35 in good health.

The genes are TRBV7-9 and TRBJ1-3; TRBD1 might be the D (5 bases). CDR1 and CDR2 from the germline V gene are SEHNR and FQNEAQ (reference sequence). The CDR3 has 15 residues. V was trimmed by 4 bases and J by 0 bases, leaving 10 bases between them. The CDR3 nucleotides read TGTGCCAGCAGCTCATGGGACGACTCTGGAAACACCATATATTTT. Protein product: CASSSWDDSGNTIYF. Looking up the rest from reference TRBV7-9 and TRBJ1-3 gives the full variable domain: DTGVSQNPRHKITKRGQNVTFRCDPISEHNRLYWYRQTLGQGPEFLTYFQNEAQLEKSRLLSDRFSAERPKGSFSTLEIQRTEQGDSAMYLCASSSWDDSGNTIYFGEGSWLTVV.

The V call is TRBV28, the J call TRBJ2-7; no reliable D call. This CDR3 is 15 amino acids long. Looked up from germline, CDR1 is MDHEN and CDR2 is SYDVKM. V shed 6 bases and J shed 2 bases, with 17 bases lying between them. Written as DNA, the CDR3 is TGTGCCAGCAGAGGCAGCAAAGGGCCTGCCTACGAGCAGTACTTC. This gives the protein CASRGSKGPAYEQYF.

This chain uses TRBV5-4 with TRBJ2-7, with 8 bases lining up with TRBD1. The V gene end was trimmed by 4 bases and the J gene end by 2 bases; junction bases not matched to a gene: 5. The CDR3 contains 14 residues. Per the germline V gene, CDR1 is SGHNT and CDR2 is YYREEE (reference sequence). The CDR3 nucleotides are TGTGCCAGCAGCGCCCGACAGGGGCCCTACGAGCAGTACTTC. This codes for CASSARQGPYEQYF.

The J gene is TRBJ2-1, the V gene TRBV5-1, with 9 nucleotides matching TRBD2. There are 17 residues in the CDR3. Germline V lookup: CDR1 SGHRS, CDR2 YFSETQ. After removal of 0 bases from V and 6 bases from J, the junction contained 10 bases not matched to a gene. CDR3: CASSLGVGLAGTNEQFF. CDR3 DNA: TGCGCCAGCAGCTTGGGCGTGGGTCTAGCGGGAACCAATGAGCAGTTCTTC.

The rearrangement links TRBV6-5 to TRBJ2-1, with 13 bases identical to TRBD2. With 5 bases clipped from V and 10 bases from J, the junction kept 5 bases outside the gene matches. CDR3 size: 14 residues. Germline CDR1 is MNHEY and CDR2 is SVGAGI. CDR3 loop: CASSRTSGRSEQFF. The CDR3 region has the DNA TGTGCCAGCAGTCGGACTAGCGGGAGAAGCGAGCAGTTCTTC.

V usage is TRBV30 and J usage is TRBJ1-6; 7 bases match TRBD1. V lost 4 bases to trimming and J lost 10 bases; unmatched junction nucleotides: 7. The germline gives CDR1 GTSNPN, CDR2 SVGIG (reference sequence). The CDR3 runs 13 residues. CDR3 protein: CAWMGTERSPLHF. The CDR3 bases are TGTGCCTGGATGGGGACAGAACGATCACCCCTCCACTTT.

To note about this clone: At one end, the junction sequence differs from germline, possibly due to a read error. This chain uses TRBV6-1 with TRBJ1-2, with 7 positions matching TRBD1. CDR3 length: 15 residues. CDR1 MNHNS and CDR2 SASEGT come from the germline V gene. The CDR3 here is CAISESEGAGYGYTF. DNA for the CDR3: TGTGCCATCAGTGAGTCGGAGGGGGCGGGCTATGGCTACACCTTC.

J is TRBJ2-5 and V is TRBV10-3, with 7 nucleotides matching TRBD1. Germline assignment: CDR1 ENHRY and CDR2 SYGVKD. CDR3 length: 13 amino acids. V was clipped by 3 bases and J by 7 bases; unmatched bases: 5. The CDR3 sequence is CAISELGDRTQYF. CDR3 sequence (DNA): TGTGCCATCAGTGAATTAGGGGACAGGACCCAGTACTTC.

The CDR3 spells CAWSVGGTGYSYEQYF. CDR3 nucleotide sequence: TGTGCCTGGAGTGTGGGAGGGACTGGATACTCCTACGAGCAGTACTTC. The chain employs TRBV30 and TRBJ2-7; TRBD2 aligns across 7 bases. J gave up 0 bases and V 0 bases, and 8 bases lay outside the gene matches. Per germline, CDR1 GTSNPN and CDR2 SVGIG (reference sequence). The CDR3 runs to 16 residues. The whole variable domain, filled in from reference TRBV30 and TRBJ2-7, reads SQTIHQWPATLVQPVGSPLSLECTVEGTSNPNLYWYRQAAGRGLQLLFYSVGIGQISSEVPQNLSASRPQDRQFILSSKKLLLSDSGFYLCAWSVGGTGYSYEQYFGPGTRLTVT.

In this sample, this clone turned up a few times. The rearrangement joins TRBV4-3 to TRBJ1-5; 10 nucleotides agree with TRBD1. Trimming took 0 bases from V and 0 from J; bases not matched to a gene: 8. Germline lookup yields CDR1 LGHNA and CDR2 YSLEER. CDR3 size: 19 residues. The CDR3 protein is CASSQELGGQGNSNQPQHF. DNA for the CDR3: TGCGCCAGCAGCCAAGAATTAGGGGGACAGGGGAATAGCAATCAGCCCCAGCATTTT.

This clone was detected once. The rearrangement joins TRBV6-6 to TRBJ2-5; D is possibly TRBD1 (6 bases). The V end was cut by 0 bases, the J end by 5 bases, with 13 bases between. CDR3 length equals 15 residues. In germline, CDR1 is MNHNY, CDR2 SVGAGI (reference sequence). CDR3 protein: CASSYSSQGMETQYF. CDR3 DNA sequence: TGTGCCAGCAGTTACTCCTCACAGGGAATGGAGACCCAGTACTTC.

The chain recombines TRBV5-1 with TRBJ1-3; 8 nucleotides line up with TRBD1. With V trimmed by 5 bases and J by 3 bases, 7 bases remained unmatched. CDR3 length: 15 amino acids. Germline V lookup: CDR1 SGHRS, CDR2 YFSETQ. The CDR3 sequence: CASSGGQGFGNTIYF. The DNA of the CDR3 is TGCGCCAGCAGTGGAGGACAGGGATTTGGAAACACCATATATTTT.

The chain is built from TRBV6-1 and TRBJ1-4; D remains ambiguous. The CDR3 sequence is 13 residues long. Trimming pared 6 bases from V and 5 bases from J, leaving 10 bases between. Germline-derived CDR1 and CDR2 are MNHNS and SASEGT. The DNA for the CDR3 is TGTGCCAGCAGCGGAGCCGTAAATGAAAAACTGTTTTTT. Encoded protein: CASSGAVNEKLFF.

The chain is built from TRBV18 and TRBJ2-5, with D perhaps TRBD2 (6 bases). In germline, CDR1 is KGHSH, CDR2 LQKENI. V gave up 10 bases and J gave up 1 base, with 13 bases separating them. This CDR3 is 13 amino acids long. The CDR3, as DNA: TGTGCCACCTCTGGCGGGGTCCAAGAGACCCAGTACTTC. It codes for CATSGGVQETQYF.

The V gene is TRBV18, the J gene TRBJ1-5; tentative D call: TRBD1 (5 bases). The germline V and J ends were trimmed by 3 bases and 2 bases, with 11 bases remaining between them. Germline values: CDR1 KGHSH, CDR2 LQKENI. The CDR3 consists of 15 residues. The CDR3 DNA sequence: TGTGCCAGCTCACCCGGCAGGGATGGCAATCAGCCCCAGCATTTT. It specifies CASSPGRDGNQPQHF.

The chain has TRBV7-2 and TRBJ1-6; no definite D call. V lost 0 bases and J 7 bases, leaving 7 bases between the germline ends. Germline V gene sequence: CDR1 SGHTA, CDR2 FQGNSA. The CDR3 loop spans 14 amino acids. Written as DNA, the CDR3 is TGTGCCAGCAGCTTAGCGTTCGGGAATTCACCCCTCCACTTT. It specifies CASSLAFGNSPLHF.

The J gene is TRBJ2-7, the V gene TRBV5-4; D possibly matches TRBD1 or TRBD2 (5 bases each). This CDR3 region has 15 residues. V was shortened by 0 bases and J by 1 base, with 11 bases between the two germline ends. Germline V lookup: CDR1 SGHNT, CDR2 YYREEE (reference sequence). The CDR3 sequence: CASSLELGPSYEQYF. The CDR3 coding sequence is TGTGCCAGCAGCTTGGAACTGGGACCGTCCTACGAGCAGTACTTC.

The CDR3 protein is CASSPSRGQYNEQFF. In DNA, the CDR3 is TGTGCCAGCAGCCCCTCGCGGGGACAGTACAATGAGCAGTTCTTC. The J gene is TRBJ2-1, the V gene TRBV28, with D possibly TRBD1 on 7 matching bases. In germline, CDR1 is MDHEN, CDR2 SYDVKM. CDR3 length: 15 residues. Trimming removed 6 bases from V and 4 bases from J, with 16 bases in between.

The chain recombines TRBV7-9 with TRBJ2-2, with D perhaps matching TRBD1 (5 bases). The CDR3 has 14 residues. CDR1 is SEHNR, CDR2 FQNEAQ, per germline (reference sequence). The ends were cut back, 2 bases at V and 6 bases at J, with 10 bases in the middle. CDR3 residues: CASSLKTVAGELFF. The CDR3 bases are TGTGCCAGCAGCTTAAAGACAGTGGCCGGGGAGCTGTTTTTT.